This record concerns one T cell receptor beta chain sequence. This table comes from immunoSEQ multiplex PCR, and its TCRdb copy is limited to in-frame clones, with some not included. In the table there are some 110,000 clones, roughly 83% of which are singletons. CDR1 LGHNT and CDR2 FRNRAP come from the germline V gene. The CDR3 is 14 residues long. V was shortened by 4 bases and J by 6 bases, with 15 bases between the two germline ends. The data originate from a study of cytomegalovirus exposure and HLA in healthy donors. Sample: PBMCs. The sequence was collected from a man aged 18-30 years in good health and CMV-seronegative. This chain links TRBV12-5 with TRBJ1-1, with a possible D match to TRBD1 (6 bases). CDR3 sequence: CASGSWGGRAEAFF. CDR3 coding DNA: TGTGCTAGTGGTTCCTGGGGGGGGCGGGCTGAAGCTTTCTTT.